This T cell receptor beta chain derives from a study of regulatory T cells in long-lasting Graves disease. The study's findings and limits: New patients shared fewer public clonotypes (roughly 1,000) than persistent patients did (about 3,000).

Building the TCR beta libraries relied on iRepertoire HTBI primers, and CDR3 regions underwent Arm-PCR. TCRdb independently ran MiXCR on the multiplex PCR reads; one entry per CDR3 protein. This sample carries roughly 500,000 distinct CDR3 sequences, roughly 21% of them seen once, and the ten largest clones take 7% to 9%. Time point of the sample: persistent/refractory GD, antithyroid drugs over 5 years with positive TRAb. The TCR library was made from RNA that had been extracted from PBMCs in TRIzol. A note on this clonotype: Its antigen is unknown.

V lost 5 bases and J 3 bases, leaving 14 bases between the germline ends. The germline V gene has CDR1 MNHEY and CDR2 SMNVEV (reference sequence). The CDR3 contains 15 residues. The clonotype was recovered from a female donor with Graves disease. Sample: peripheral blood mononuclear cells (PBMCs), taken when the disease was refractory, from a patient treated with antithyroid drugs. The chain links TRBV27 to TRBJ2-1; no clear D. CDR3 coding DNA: TGTGCCAGCAGTCCACTCGGACCCAACTACAATGAGCAGTTCTTC. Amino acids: CASSPLGPNYNEQFF.